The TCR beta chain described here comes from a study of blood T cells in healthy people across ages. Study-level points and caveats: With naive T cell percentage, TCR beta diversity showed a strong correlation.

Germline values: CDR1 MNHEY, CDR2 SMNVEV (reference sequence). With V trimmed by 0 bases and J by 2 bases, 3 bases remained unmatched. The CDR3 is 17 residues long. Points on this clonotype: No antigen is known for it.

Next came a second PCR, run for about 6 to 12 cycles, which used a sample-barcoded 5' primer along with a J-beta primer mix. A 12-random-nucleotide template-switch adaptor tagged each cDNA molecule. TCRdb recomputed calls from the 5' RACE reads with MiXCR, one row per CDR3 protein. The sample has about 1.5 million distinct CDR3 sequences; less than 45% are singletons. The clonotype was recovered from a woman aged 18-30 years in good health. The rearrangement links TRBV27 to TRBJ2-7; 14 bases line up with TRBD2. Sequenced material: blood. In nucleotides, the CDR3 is TGTGCCAGCAGTTTATCGGGGACTAGCGGGAGTCCCTACGAGCAGTACTTC. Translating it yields CASSLSGTSGSPYEQYF.